The 10 T cell receptor beta chains given below trace back to one sample, sequenced in a study of blood T cells in healthy people across ages. Sample-barcoded 5' priming and a J-beta primer mix drove a second PCR of roughly 6 to 12 cycles. TCRdb itself ran the 5' RACE reads through MiXCR, one entry per CDR3 protein. The repertoire consists of over 700,000 distinct CDR3 sequences, with 20% to 25% occurring once and the leading ten covering 9.4%. The data were also submitted as part of a second study, on T cells of mothers and their children.

Sequencing was performed on blood. These receptor sequences come from a boy under 18 in good health.

The count of this clonotype is one. The J gene is TRBJ2-7, the V gene TRBV7-6, with D perhaps TRBD1 (6 bases). CDR1 and CDR2 (germline): SGHVS, FNYEAQ. V lost 1 base and J 2 bases, leaving 12 bases between the germline ends. The CDR3 length is 15 residues. DNA of the CDR3: TGTGCCAGCAGCTTAGATCCTGGACAGACCTACGAGCAGTACTTC. Translated: CASSLDPGQTYEQYF.

V and J are TRBV29-1 and TRBJ2-3, with D maybe TRBD1 (6 bases). Trimming took 2 bases from V and 6 from J, leaving 12 bases between them. The CDR3 has 13 amino acids. CDR1 is SQVTM and CDR2 is ANQGSEA in the germline V gene. This chain's CDR3 is CSVEYRDWDTQYF. The CDR3 DNA is TGCAGCGTTGAATACAGGGATTGGGATACGCAGTATTTT.

The table lists this clonotype with many counts. The chain links TRBV6-2 or TRBV6-3 to TRBJ2-7; tentatively, D is TRBD2 (7 bases). CDR3 size: 13 residues. CDR1 is MNHEY, CDR2 SVGEGT, per germline. Trimming took 6 bases from V and 4 from J, leaving 13 bases between them. The CDR3 nucleotides read TGTGCCAGCAGCTTCGGGGGGCTATACGAGCAGTACTTC. This translates into CASSFGGLYEQYF.

The DNA for the CDR3 is TGCGCCAGCAGCCTGGGGTCACGGAGGGACCAAGAGACCCAGTACTTC. Translated, it gives CASSLGSRRDQETQYF. V usage is TRBV5-1 and J usage is TRBJ2-5; a possible D gene is TRBD2 (6 bases). Per germline, CDR1 SGHRS and CDR2 YFSETQ. The CDR3 is 16 residues long. The V and J ends lost 4 bases and 0 bases respectively, with 16 bases between them. Using reference TRBV5-1 and TRBJ2-5 for the parts outside the CDR3, the full variable domain is KAGVTQTPRYLIKTRGQQVTLSCSPISGHRSVSWYQQTPGQGLQFLFEYFSETQRNKGNFPGRFSGRQFSNSRSEMNVSTLELGDSALYLCASSLGSRRDQETQYFGPGTRLLVL.

The count of this clonotype is one. A read error may account for a junction end that differs from germline. The chain couples TRBV29-1 to TRBJ2-7; 7 nucleotides line up with TRBD1. The CDR3 consists of 14 residues. CDR1 SQVTM and CDR2 ANQGSEA come from the germline V gene. The DNA of the CDR3 is TGCAGCGTTGAACGACAGGGTGCGGGCTACGAGCGGTACTTC. Translating it yields CSVERQGAGYERYF.

Details on this clonotype: Germline and junction disagree at one end, which may indicate a read error. The CDR3 protein is CSAIRPSATVTQYF. The DNA of the CDR3 is TGCAGTGCTATAAGACCTAGCGCGACAGTTACGCAGTATTTT. V gene TRBV20-1 combines with J gene TRBJ2-3, with a possible D match to TRBD2 (6 bases). Per germline, CDR1 DFQATT and CDR2 SNEGSKA (reference sequence). The CDR3 is 14 residues long.

This chain links TRBV9 with TRBJ1-5, with D perhaps matching TRBD1 (6 bases). Trimming removed 0 bases from V and 7 bases from J, with 8 bases in between. The CDR3 is 13 amino acids. Per the germline V gene, CDR1 is SGDLS and CDR2 is YYNGEE. As DNA, the CDR3 is TGTGCCAGCAGCGTAGAAGGGGGACAGCCCCAGCATTTT. The encoded protein is CASSVEGGQPQHF.

The gene calls are TRBV20-1 and TRBJ2-5, with 13 bases aligning to TRBD2. The CDR3 consists of 15 residues. In germline, CDR1 is DFQATT, CDR2 SNEGSKA (reference sequence). With 2 bases clipped from V and 5 bases from J, the junction kept 5 bases outside the gene matches. The CDR3 DNA is TGCAGTGCTAGACTTGGGACTAGCGGGATGGAGACCCAGTACTTC. Translation: CSARLGTSGMETQYF.

This clonotype was seen repeatedly, ten times or more. The chain combines TRBV4-2 with TRBJ2-3; 11 bases agree with TRBD2. This CDR3 has 15 amino acids. Germline V gene data show CDR1 as LGHNA and CDR2 as YNFKEQ. V shed 4 bases and J 2 bases; nucleotides not matched to a gene: 2. The CDR3 loop is CASSLGLADTDTQYF. The CDR3 region has the DNA TGTGCCAGCAGCCTGGGACTAGCGGACACAGATACGCAGTATTTT.

This clonotype was observed a few times. The chain recombines TRBV6-5 with TRBJ2-3, with 11 bases lining up with TRBD2. The V segment lost 4 bases and the J segment 4 bases; nucleotides outside the gene matches: 10. Germline CDR1 reads MNHEY; CDR2 reads SVGAGI. The CDR3 has 17 amino acids. CDR3 amino acids: CASSSISSGRAADTQYF. CDR3 nucleotides: TGTGCCAGCAGTTCGATAAGTAGCGGGAGGGCGGCAGATACGCAGTATTTT.